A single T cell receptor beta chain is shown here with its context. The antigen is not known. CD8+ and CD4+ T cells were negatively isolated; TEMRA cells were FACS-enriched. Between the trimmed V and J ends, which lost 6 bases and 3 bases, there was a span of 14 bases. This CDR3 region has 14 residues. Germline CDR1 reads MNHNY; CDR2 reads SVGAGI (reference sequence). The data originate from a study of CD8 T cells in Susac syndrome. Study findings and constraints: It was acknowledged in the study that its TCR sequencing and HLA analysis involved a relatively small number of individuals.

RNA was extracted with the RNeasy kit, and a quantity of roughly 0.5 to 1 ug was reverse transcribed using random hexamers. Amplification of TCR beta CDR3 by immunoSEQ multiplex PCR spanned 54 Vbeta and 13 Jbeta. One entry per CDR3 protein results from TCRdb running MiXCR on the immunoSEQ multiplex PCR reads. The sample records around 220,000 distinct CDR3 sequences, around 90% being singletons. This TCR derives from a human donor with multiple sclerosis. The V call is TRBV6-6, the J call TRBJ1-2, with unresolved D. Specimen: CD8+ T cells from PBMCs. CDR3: CASRPPSSYYGYTF. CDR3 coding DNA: TGTGCCAGCAGGCCTCCAAGTTCCTACTATGGCTACACCTTC.